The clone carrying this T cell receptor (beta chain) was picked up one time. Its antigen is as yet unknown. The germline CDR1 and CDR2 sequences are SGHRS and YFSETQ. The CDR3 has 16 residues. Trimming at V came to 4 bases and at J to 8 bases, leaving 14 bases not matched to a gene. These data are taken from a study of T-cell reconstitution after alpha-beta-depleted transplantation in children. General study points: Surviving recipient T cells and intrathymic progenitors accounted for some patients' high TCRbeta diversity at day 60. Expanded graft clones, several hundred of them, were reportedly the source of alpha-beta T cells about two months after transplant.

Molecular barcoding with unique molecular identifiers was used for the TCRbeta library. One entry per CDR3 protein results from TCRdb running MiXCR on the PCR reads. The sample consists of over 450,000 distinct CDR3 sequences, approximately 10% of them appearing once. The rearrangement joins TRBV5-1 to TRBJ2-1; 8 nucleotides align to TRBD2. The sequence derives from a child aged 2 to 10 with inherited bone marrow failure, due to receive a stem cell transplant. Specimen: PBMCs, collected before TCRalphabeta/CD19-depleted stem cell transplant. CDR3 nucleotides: TGCGCCAGCAGCCCCCTTGTTGGTAGCGGGACCCATGAGCAGTTCTTC. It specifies CASSPLVGSGTHEQFF.